The clone carrying this TCR beta chain came up many times. With duration under 3 months, ophthalmopathy was active: Clinical Activity Score at least 3, NOSPECS at least 4. Exclusion of patients followed from uncontrolled infection, other autoimmune disease, pregnancy or lactation. The data originate from a study of T cells in Graves' hyperthyroidism and ophthalmopathy. The source material, RNA transcripts, was used to amplify TCR beta CDR3 regions. The TCR CDR3 was amplified in a first-round RT-PCR using the HTBI primer set. TCRdb re-called the multiplex PCR reads through MiXCR, storing one row per CDR3 protein. The sample has 700,000 or so distinct CDR3 sequences, roughly 15% seen once. CDR3 length: 16 amino acids. The V end lost 1 base, the J end lost 1 base, and 10 bases lay between the germline ends.

The V call is TRBV12-3 or TRBV12-4, the J call TRBJ2-2; tentatively, D is TRBD1 (6 bases). This clonotype was obtained from a woman between 45 and 65 years old with Graves' ophthalmopathy. Sequenced input: blood. CDR3 in DNA: TGTGCCAGCAGTTTAGTTGGGGGCTTGAACACCGGGGAGCTGTTTTTT. The encoded protein is CASSLVGGLNTGELFF.